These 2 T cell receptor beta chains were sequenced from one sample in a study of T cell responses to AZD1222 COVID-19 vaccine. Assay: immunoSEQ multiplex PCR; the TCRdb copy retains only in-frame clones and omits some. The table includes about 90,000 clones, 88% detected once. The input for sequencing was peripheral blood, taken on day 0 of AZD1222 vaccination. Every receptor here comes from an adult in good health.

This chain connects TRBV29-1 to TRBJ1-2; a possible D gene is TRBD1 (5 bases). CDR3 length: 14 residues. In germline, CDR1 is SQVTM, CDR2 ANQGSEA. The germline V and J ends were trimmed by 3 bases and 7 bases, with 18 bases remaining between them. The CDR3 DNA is TGCAGCGTTGAGGGCAGGGCTGCATCCGGTGGCTACACCTTC. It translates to CSVEGRAASGGYTF.

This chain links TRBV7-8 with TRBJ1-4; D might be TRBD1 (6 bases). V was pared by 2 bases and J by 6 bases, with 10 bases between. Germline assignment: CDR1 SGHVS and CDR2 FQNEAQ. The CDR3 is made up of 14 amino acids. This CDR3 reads CASSLQQGHEKLFF. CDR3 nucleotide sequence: TGTGCCAGCAGCTTACAACAGGGCCATGAAAAACTGTTTTTT.